This is a list of T cell receptor beta chains from one sample in a study of CD8 T cells in ankylosing spondylitis. In TCRdb, the 5' RACE reads were re-called with MiXCR into one record per CDR3 protein. The table has approximately 540,000 distinct CDR3 sequences, about 12% seen once. Specimen: blood, either unsorted or a sorted T cell fraction (not recorded which). All receptors come from a male donor with ankylosing spondylitis. The CDR3 runs from the conserved cysteine through the conserved F or W. A D gene is named only where the DNA matches it firmly. Clone size is given for some rows only: seen once, a few or many times, or a class if the clone is expanded.

TRBV20-1,TRBJ2-1,.,.,CSALGVREQFF,TGCAGTGCCTTGGGAGTACGGGAGCAGTTCTTC
TRBV10-3,TRBJ1-2,.,.,CAISREAVSYGYTF,TGTGCCATCAGCCGGGAAGCGGTCTCCTATGGCTACACCTTC
TRBV3-1,TRBJ2-1,TRBD2,.,CASSHPPGTSGSNEQFF,TGTGCCAGCAGCCATCCACCCGGGACTAGCGGGAGCAATGAGCAGTTCTTC
TRBV3-1,TRBJ1-5,.,many,CASSQGGGQPQHF,TGTGCCAGCAGCCAAGGGGGAGGTCAGCCCCAGCATTTT
TRBV6-1,TRBJ2-3,TRBD2,.,CASSRGKRDTDTQYF,TGTGCCAGCAGCCGGGGGAAGCGGGACACAGATACGCAGTATTTT
TRBV12-3/TRBV12-4,TRBJ1-1,.,few,CASTIGNLGRAFF,TGTGCCAGCACCATAGGGAATTTAGGACGGGCTTTCTTT
TRBV12-3/TRBV12-4,TRBJ1-1,.,many,CASRYKTWGAEAFF,TGTGCCAGCAGATATAAAACTTGGGGGGCTGAAGCTTTCTTT
TRBV11-2,TRBJ2-7,TRBD2,many,CASSLAGGLYEQYF,TGTGCCAGCAGCTTAGCGGGAGGTCTCTACGAGCAGTACTTC
TRBV5-1,TRBJ1-2,.,many,CASSLDANRVGYTF,TGCGCCAGCAGCTTGGACGCGAACAGGGTCGGCTACACCTTC
TRBV19,TRBJ1-4,.,.,CASRGTNLNEKLFF,TGTGCCAGTAGAGGGACTAACCTTAATGAAAAACTGTTTTTT
TRBV12-3/TRBV12-4,TRBJ2-1,TRBD1,many,CASSDPGQGSYNEQFF,TGTGCCAGCAGTGACCCGGGACAGGGGTCCTACAATGAGCAGTTCTTC
TRBV7-2,TRBJ2-1,TRBD2,few,CASSLVGASGRNEQFF,TGTGCCAGCAGCTTAGTGGGGGCTAGCGGGAGAAATGAGCAGTTCTTC
TRBV20-1,TRBJ2-4,.,.,CSAPDGVVNIQYF,TGCAGTGCTCCCGATGGTGTCGTAAACATTCAGTACTTC
TRBV12-3/TRBV12-4,TRBJ2-4,.,few,CASSPDRSKNIQYF,TGTGCCAGCAGTCCCGACCGGTCCAAAAACATTCAGTACTTC
TRBV20-1,TRBJ2-5,.,many,CSARDFSGGQETQYF,TGCAGTGCTAGAGACTTTAGCGGAGGGCAAGAGACCCAGTACTTC
TRBV7-2,TRBJ2-3,.,many,CASSFLGLSIADTQYF,TGTGCCAGCAGCTTTCTCGGACTCTCCATAGCAGATACGCAGTATTTT
TRBV5-1,TRBJ1-3,.,few,CASSPTGSPGNTIYF,TGCGCCAGCAGTCCAACGGGGTCGCCTGGAAACACCATATATTTT
TRBV6-1,TRBJ2-5,.,few,CASSEGGLVYETQYF,TGTGCCAGCAGTGAAGGAGGGCTAGTCTACGAGACCCAGTACTTC
TRBV29-1,TRBJ2-1,TRBD2,few,CSVEDARGREGFNEQFF,TGCAGCGTTGAAGATGCTCGGGGACGGGAGGGGTTCAATGAGCAGTTCTTC
TRBV29-1,TRBJ2-2,TRBD2,.,CSVGTSPGELFF,TGCAGCGTAGGGACTAGCCCCGGGGAGCTGTTTTTT
TRBV7-2,TRBJ2-5,.,.,CASSPRHRLQETQYF,TGTGCCAGCAGCCCCAGGCATAGGTTACAAGAGACCCAGTACTTC
TRBV24-1,TRBJ2-1,TRBD2,few,CATSDSSGGSSYNEQFF,TGTGCCACCAGTGATTCTAGCGGAGGAAGCTCCTACAATGAGCAGTTCTTC
TRBV3-1,TRBJ2-1,.,few,CASSQERGDEQFF,TGTGCCAGCAGCCAAGAACGCGGAGATGAGCAGTTCTTC
TRBV6-2/TRBV6-3,TRBJ2-1,.,.,CASSARRGYNEQFF,TGTGCCAGCAGTGCGCGGAGAGGGTATAATGAGCAGTTCTTC
TRBV12-3/TRBV12-4,TRBJ2-1,TRBD2,many,CASSLSLAGDNEQFF,TGTGCCAGCAGTTTAAGTTTAGCGGGGGACAATGAGCAGTTCTTC
TRBV12-3/TRBV12-4,TRBJ2-7,TRBD1,few,CASSWDRVTYEQYF,TGTGCCAGCAGCTGGGACAGGGTGACCTACGAGCAGTACTTC